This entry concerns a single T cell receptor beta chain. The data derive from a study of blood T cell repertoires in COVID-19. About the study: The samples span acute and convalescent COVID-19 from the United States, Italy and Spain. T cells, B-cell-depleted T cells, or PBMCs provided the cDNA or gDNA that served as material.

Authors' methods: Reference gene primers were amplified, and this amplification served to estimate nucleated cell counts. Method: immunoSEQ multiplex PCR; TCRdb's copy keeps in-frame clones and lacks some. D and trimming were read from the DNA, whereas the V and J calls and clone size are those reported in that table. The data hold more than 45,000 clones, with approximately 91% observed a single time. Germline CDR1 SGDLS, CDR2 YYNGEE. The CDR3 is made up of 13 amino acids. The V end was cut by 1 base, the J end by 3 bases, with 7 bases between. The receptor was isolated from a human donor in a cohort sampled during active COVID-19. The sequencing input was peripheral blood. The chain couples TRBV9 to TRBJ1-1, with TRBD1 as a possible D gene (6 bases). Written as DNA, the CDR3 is TGTGCCAGCAGCGTAAAGGGGGACACTGAAGCTTTCTTT. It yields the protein CASSVKGDTEAFF.